This T cell receptor beta chain was sequenced for a study of T-cell memory formation after mild COVID-19. TCRdb re-derived calls from the 5' RACE reads in MiXCR, one entry per CDR3 protein. The sample contains 300,000 to 350,000 distinct CDR3 sequences, 10% to 15% of which appear only once. V lost 7 bases to trimming and J lost 4 bases, with 16 bases between them. The CDR3 extends over 14 amino acids. CDR1 and CDR2 (germline): LNHDA, SQIVND (reference sequence). Input material: PBMCs or a T cell subset sorted from them (not recorded which). The rearrangement uses TRBV19 and TRBJ1-1; D perhaps matches TRBD1 (5 bases). The clonotype comes from a young man who had mild COVID-19 (a few samples of this study predate the infection). Cell type and time point are not known. DNA for the CDR3: TGTGCCAGTACTCCCCTAGACAGAGCCACTGAAGCTTTCTTT. It specifies CASTPLDRATEAFF. Together with reference TRBV19 and TRBJ1-1, the CDR3 gives the full variable domain: DGGITQSPKYLFRKEGQNVTLSCEQNLNHDAMYWYRQDPGQGLRLIYYSQIVNDFQKGDIAEGYSVSREKKESFPLTVTSAQKNPTAFYLCASTPLDRATEAFFGQGTRLTVV.